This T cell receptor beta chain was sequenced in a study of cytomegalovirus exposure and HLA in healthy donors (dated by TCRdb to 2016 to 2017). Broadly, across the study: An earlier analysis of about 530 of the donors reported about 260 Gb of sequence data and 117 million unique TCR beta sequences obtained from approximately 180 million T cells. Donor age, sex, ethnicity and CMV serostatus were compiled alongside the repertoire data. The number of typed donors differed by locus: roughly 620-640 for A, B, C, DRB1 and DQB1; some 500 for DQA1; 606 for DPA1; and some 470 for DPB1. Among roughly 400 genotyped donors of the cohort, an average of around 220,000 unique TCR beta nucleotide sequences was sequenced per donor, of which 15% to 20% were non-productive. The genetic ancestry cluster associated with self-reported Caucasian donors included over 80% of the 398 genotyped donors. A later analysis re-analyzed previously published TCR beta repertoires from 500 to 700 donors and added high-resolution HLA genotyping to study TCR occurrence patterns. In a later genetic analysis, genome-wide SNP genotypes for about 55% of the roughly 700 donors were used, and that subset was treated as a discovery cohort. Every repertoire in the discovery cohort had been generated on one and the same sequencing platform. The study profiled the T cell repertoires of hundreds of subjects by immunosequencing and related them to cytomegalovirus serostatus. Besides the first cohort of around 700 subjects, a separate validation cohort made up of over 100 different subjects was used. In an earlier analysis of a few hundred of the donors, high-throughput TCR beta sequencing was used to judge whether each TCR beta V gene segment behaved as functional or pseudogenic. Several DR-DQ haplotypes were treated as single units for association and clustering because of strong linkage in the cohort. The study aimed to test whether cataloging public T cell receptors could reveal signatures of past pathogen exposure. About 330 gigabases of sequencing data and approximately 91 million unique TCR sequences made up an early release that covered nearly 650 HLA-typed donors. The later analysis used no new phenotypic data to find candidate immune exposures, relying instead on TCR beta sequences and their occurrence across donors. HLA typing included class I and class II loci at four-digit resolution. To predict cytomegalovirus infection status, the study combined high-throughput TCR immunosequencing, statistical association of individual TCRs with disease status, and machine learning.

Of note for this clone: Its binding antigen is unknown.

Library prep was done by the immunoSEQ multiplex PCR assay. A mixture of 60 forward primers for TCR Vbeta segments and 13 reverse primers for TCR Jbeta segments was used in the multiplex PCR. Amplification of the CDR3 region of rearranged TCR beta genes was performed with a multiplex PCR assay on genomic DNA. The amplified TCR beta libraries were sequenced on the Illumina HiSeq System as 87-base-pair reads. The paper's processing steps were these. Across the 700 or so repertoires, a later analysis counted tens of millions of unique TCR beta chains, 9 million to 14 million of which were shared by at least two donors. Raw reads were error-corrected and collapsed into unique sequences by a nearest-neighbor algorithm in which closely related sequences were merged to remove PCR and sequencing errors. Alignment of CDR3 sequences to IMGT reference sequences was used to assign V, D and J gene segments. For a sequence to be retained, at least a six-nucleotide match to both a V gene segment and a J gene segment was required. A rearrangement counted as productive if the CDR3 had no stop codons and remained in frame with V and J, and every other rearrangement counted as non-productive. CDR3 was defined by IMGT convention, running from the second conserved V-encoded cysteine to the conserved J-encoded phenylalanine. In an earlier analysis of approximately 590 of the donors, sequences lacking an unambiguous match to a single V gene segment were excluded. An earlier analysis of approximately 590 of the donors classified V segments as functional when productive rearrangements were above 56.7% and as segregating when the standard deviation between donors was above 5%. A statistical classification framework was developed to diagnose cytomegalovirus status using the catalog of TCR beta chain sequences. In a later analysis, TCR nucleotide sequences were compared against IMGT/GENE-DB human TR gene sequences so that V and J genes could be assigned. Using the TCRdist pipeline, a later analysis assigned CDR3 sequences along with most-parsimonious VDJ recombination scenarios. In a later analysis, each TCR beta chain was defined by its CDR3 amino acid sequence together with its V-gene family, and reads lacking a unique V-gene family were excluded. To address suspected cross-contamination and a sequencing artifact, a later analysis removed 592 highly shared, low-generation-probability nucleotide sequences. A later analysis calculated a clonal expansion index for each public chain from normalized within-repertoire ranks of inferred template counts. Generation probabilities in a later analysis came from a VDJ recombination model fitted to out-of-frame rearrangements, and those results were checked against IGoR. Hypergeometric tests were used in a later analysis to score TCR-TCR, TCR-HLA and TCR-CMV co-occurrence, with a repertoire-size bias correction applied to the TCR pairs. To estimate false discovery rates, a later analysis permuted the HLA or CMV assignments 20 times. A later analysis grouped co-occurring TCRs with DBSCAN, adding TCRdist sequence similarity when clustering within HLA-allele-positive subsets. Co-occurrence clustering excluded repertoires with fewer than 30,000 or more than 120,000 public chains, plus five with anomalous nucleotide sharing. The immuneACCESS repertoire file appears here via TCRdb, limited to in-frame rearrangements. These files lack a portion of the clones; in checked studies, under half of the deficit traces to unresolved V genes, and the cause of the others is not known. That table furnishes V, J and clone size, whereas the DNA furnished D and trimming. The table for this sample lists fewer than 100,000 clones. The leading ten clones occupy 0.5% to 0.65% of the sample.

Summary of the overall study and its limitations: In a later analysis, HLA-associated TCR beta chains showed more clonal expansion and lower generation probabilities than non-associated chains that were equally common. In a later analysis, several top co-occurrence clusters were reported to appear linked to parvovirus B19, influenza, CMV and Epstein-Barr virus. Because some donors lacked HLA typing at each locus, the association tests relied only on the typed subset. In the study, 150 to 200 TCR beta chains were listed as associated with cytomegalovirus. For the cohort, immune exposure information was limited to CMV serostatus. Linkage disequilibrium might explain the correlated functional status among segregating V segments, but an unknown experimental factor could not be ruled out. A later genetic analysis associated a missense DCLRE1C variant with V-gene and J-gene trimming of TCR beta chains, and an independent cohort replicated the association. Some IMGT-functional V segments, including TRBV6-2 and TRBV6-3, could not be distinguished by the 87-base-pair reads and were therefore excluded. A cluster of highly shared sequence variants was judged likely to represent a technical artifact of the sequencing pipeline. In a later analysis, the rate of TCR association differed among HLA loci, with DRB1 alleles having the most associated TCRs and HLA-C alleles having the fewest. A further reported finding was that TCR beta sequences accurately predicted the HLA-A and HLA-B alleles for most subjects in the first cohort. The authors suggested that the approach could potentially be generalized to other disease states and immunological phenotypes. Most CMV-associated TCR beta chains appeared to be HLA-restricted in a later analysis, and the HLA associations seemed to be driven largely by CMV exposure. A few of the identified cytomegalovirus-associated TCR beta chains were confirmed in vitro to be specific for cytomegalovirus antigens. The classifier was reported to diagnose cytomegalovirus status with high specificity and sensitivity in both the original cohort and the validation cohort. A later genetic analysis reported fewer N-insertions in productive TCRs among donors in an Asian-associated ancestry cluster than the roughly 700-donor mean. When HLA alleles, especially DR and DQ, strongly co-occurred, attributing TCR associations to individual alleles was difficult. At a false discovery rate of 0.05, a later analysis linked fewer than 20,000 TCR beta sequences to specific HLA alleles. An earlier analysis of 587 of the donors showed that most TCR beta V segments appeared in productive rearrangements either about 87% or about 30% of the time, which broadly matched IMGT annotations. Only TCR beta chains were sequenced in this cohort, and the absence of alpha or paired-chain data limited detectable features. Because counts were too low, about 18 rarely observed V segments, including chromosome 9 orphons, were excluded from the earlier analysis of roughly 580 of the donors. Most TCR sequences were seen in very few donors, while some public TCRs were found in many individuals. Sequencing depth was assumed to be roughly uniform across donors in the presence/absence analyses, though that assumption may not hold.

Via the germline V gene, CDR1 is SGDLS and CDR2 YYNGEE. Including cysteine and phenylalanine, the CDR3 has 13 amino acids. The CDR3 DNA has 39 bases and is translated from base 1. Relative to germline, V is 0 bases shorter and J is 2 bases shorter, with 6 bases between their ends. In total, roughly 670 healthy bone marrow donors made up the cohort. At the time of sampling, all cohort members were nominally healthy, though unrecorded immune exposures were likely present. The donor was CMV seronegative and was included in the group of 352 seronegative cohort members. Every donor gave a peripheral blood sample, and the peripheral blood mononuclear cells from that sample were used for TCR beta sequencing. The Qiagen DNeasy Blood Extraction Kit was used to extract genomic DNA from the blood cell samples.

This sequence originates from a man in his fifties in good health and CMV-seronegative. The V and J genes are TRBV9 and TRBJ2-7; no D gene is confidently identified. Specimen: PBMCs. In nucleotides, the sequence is TGTGCCAGCAGCGTAGACTCCGCCTACGAGCAGTACTTC. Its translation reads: CASSVDSAYEQYF. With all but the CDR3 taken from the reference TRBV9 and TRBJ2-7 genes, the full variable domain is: DSGVTQTPKHLITATGQRVTLRCSPRSGDLSVYWYQQSLDQGLQFLIQYYNGEERAKGNILERFSAQQFPDLHSELNLSSLELGDSALYFCASSVDSAYEQYFGPGTRLTVT.